This T cell receptor (beta chain) was obtained from a study of neurological immune-mediated disorders. General study findings and limits: No CDR3 amino acid sequences recurred among expanded clones across subjects, suggesting private repertoires in all groups. HTLV-1-associated myelopathy had the most TCR clonal expansion, and multiple sclerosis had the least, less than healthy controls.

The germline V gene encodes CDR1 SEHNR and CDR2 FQNEAQ (reference sequence). The CDR3 runs to 16 residues. The trim removed 4 bases at V and 4 bases at J, leaving 3 bases unmatched. One entry per CDR3 protein results from TCRdb running MiXCR on the 5' RACE reads. The sample shows 13,000 to 15,000 distinct CDR3 sequences, roughly 13% of them seen only once. There are many counts of this clonotype. Its target is not known. Use was made of 900,000 to 1,000,000 CD4+ or CD8+ T cells in sorted libraries. Specimen: CD8+ T cells from blood. The genes are TRBV7-9 and TRBJ2-1; the match to TRBD2 covers 14 bases. This clonotype was obtained from a female donor with HTLV-1-associated myelopathy (HAM/TSP). The CDR3 here is CASSSGLAGVYNEQFF. Here the CDR3 DNA reads TGTGCCAGCAGCTCGGGACTAGCGGGAGTTTACAATGAGCAGTTCTTC. The complete variable domain, with remaining parts taken from reference TRBV7-9 and TRBJ2-1, reads DTGVSQNPRHKITKRGQNVTFRCDPISEHNRLYWYRQTLGQGPEFLTYFQNEAQLEKSRLLSDRFSAERPKGSFSTLEIQRTEQGDSAMYLCASSSGLAGVYNEQFFGPGTRLTVL.